This T cell receptor (beta chain) was identified during a study of T-cell memory formation after mild COVID-19 (dated by TCRdb to about 2021). Notes on the research overall: TCR sequence clusters from the two donors were found to be largely donor specific. The cohort was made up of two young adult volunteers, one female and one male, who were previously healthy. Longitudinal TCRalpha and TCRbeta repertoire sequencing tracked T-cell clones expanding and contracting after mild COVID-19 in two donors.

This clonotype was seen more than once but under ten times. The antigen it binds to is not known. Base quality data are lacking; no much larger clone is found one base away. V lost 7 bases and J lost 15 bases, and the count of bases not matched to a germline gene is 6. From cysteine to phenylalanine, the CDR3 is 12 amino acids long. The DNA shown is the 36-base CDR3, in frame from base 1. Taken from the germline V gene, the CDR1 and CDR2 loops are ENHRY and SYGVKD. PBMCs were isolated by Ficoll-Paque density gradient centrifugation. Overall study results and their limits: Some responding clones were detected in pre-infection memory, which suggested that pre-existing cross-reactive memory T cells had joined the SARS-CoV-2 response. Only two mild cases were covered by the study, and larger cohorts that include severe cases with pre-infection samples were considered necessary. Whether the second-wave clones peaking on day 37 were SARS-CoV-2 specific was not confirmed. Clones contracting from day 15 to 85 had balanced CD4/CD8 phenotypes, while a second wave expanding from day 15 to 37 was biased towards CD4+. Contracting CD4+ clones appeared mostly in the CM and EM memory subsets, whereas CD8+ clones were enriched in EMRA.

Instrument on record: Illumina NovaSeq 6000. Using 5'RACE with constant-segment primers, TCRalpha and TCRbeta cDNA libraries were constructed, with sample barcodes and unique molecular identifiers added in the process. Trizol reagent was used to extract RNA from every sample. Library amplification was performed in two PCR steps, and a second sample barcode and Illumina TruSeq adapters were introduced in the second step. Sequencing of the libraries was done on an Illumina NovaSeq, producing 2 x 150 bp paired-end reads. Regarding the original processing steps: Demultiplexing of reads and collapsing into UMI-guided consensus sequences were performed with migec v1.2.7. Using mixcr v2.1.11, UMI consensuses were aligned to TRA and TRB V and J templates and then assembled into clonotypes. A clonotype was counted as expanded or contracted only if both edgeR and NoisET called the change significant, with noise models trained on biological replicates. For edgeR calls, the thresholds were a false discovery rate-adjusted p below 0.01 and a log2 fold-change of 1. PCA with hierarchical clustering of max-normalized trajectories of the 1000 most abundant clonotypes was used as exploratory dynamics analysis. Each responding clone was given a CD4 or CD8 phenotype based on the CD4+ and CD8+ repertoires, which had been sequenced separately. The raw public data were reprocessed by TCRdb itself: fastp quality trimming at Q25, MiXCR clonotype calling, in-frame beta chains only. Rows with one shared CDR3 protein collapse into an entry with the most common genes and DNA. For this entry, the V and J calls and clone size follow TCRdb and not the study's own pipeline. For this sample the table gives 190,000 or so distinct CDR3 sequences, of which 20% to 25% were detected only once. Roughly 24% of the sample is taken by the ten largest.

This clonotype originated in an adult woman who had mild COVID-19 (a few samples of this study predate the infection). The sample titles of this study are shuffled in the database, so cell type and time point are left out; the donor was told from shared clones. The sample was PBMCs or a T cell subset sorted from them (not recorded which). The rearranged chain carries TRBV10-3 and TRBJ2-1, with 13 junctional bases fitting TRBD2. Here is the DNA: TGTGCCATCACCAGGACTAGCGGGAGTACGTTCTTC. The translation is CAITRTSGSTFF.